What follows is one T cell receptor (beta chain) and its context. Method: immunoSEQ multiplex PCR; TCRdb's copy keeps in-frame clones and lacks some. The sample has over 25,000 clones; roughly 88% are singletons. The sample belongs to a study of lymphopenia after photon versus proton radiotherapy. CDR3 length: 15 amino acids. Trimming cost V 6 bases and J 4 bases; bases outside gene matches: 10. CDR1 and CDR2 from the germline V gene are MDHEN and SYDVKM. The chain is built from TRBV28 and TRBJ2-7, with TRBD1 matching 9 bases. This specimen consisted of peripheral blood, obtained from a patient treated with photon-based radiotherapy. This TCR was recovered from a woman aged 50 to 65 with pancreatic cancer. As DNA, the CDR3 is TGTGCCAGCAGCCTACCGGGACAGGGCATATACGAGCAGTACTTC. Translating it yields CASSLPGQGIYEQYF.